These 28 T cell receptor beta chains were sequenced from one sample in a study of T cells after yellow fever vaccination. Via MiXCR, TCRdb re-called the 5' RACE reads, giving one row per CDR3 protein. Among about 260,000 distinct CDR3 sequences, around 13% were seen once, and the ten largest hold around 0.55%. The input for sequencing was CD4+ T cells sorted from PBMCs, taken 45 days after the yellow fever booster vaccination. The receptors originated from a man in his thirties or forties who received the YFV17D yellow fever vaccine.

This clonotype was seen ten or more times. The chain has TRBV20-1 and TRBJ1-1; the D is unclear. The CDR3 is 15 residues long. The germline V and J ends were trimmed by 0 bases and 6 bases, with 17 bases remaining between them. Germline values: CDR1 DFQATT, CDR2 SNEGSKA (reference sequence). In nucleotides, the CDR3 is TGCAGTGCTAGAGATCACGACATACACCGCGCTGAAGCTTTCTTT. Amino acids: CSARDHDIHRAEAFF.

This clonotype was counted a few times. The V call is TRBV5-1, the J call TRBJ2-7; weak D call: TRBD1 (5 bases). Germline CDR1 reads SGHRS; CDR2 reads YFSETQ. Trimming removed 7 bases from V and 2 bases from J, with 13 bases in between. The CDR3 has 13 amino acids. The CDR3 here is CASAKTATYEQYF. DNA for the CDR3: TGCGCCAGCGCAAAGACAGCCACCTACGAGCAGTACTTC.

This clonotype turned up a few times. The chain uses TRBV5-1 and TRBJ2-7; no firm D call. Germline V gene sequence: CDR1 SGHRS, CDR2 YFSETQ. The CDR3 runs 14 residues. Trimming pared 3 bases from V and 1 base from J, leaving 11 bases between. The CDR3 protein is CASSYETPSYEQYF. In DNA form, the CDR3 reads TGCGCCAGCAGCTACGAAACACCTTCCTACGAGCAGTACTTC. The full variable domain, rest sourced from reference TRBV5-1 and TRBJ2-7, is KAGVTQTPRYLIKTRGQQVTLSCSPISGHRSVSWYQQTPGQGLQFLFEYFSETQRNKGNFPGRFSGRQFSNSRSEMNVSTLELGDSALYLCASSYETPSYEQYFGPGTRLTVT.

Only a few counts were recorded for this clonotype. The V call is TRBV7-8, the J call TRBJ2-5, with 7 nucleotides matching TRBD2. CDR3 length: 16 residues. Germline lookup yields CDR1 SGHVS and CDR2 FQNEAQ. J lost 1 base, V lost 0 bases, and 5 bases had no gene match. CDR3 nucleotide sequence: TGTGCCAGCAGCTTAGCGTCCAGCGGGGCCCAAGAGACCCAGTACTTC. Protein sequence: CASSLASSGAQETQYF.

This rearrangement joins TRBV10-3 to TRBJ1-5; D gene ambiguous. This CDR3 has 14 residues. Trimming cost V 5 bases and J 1 base, with 9 bases left between them. Germline V CDR1 and CDR2: ENHRY, SYGVKD. CDR3 DNA: TGTGCCATCAGTTCCACAATGAGCAATCAGCCCCAGCATTTT. Protein: CAISSTMSNQPQHF.

This clonotype was detected only a few times. V gene TRBV14 combines with J gene TRBJ1-6; D gene ambiguous. This CDR3 region has 14 residues. In germline, CDR1 is SGHDN, CDR2 FVKESK. With 0 bases removed from V and 7 bases from J, the gap between germline ends came to 7 bases. CDR3 region: CASSQEGRNSPLHF. The CDR3 bases are TGTGCCAGCAGCCAAGAGGGCAGAAATTCACCCCTCCACTTT.

This clonotype was picked up a small number of times. The V call is TRBV29-1, the J call TRBJ1-1; a possible D gene is TRBD1 (6 bases). The germline V gene encodes CDR1 SQVTM and CDR2 ANQGSEA. V shed 7 bases and J shed 1 base, with 16 bases lying between them. This CDR3 spans 14 amino acids. For the CDR3, the DNA is TGCAGCGCCAAAACCGGGACACAGAACACTGAAGCTTTCTTT. Residues: CSAKTGTQNTEAFF. The full variable domain, its missing parts supplied by reference TRBV29-1 and TRBJ1-1, is SAVISQKPSRDICQRGTSLTIQCQVDSQVTMMFWYRQQPGQSLTLIATANQGSEATYESGFVIDKFPISRPNLTFSTLTVSNMSPEDSSIYLCSAKTGTQNTEAFFGQGTRLTVV.

This rearrangement joins TRBV5-1 to TRBJ1-1; 8 nucleotides agree with TRBD1. The germline gives CDR1 SGHRS, CDR2 YFSETQ. V dropped 4 bases and J dropped 10; count of bases not matched to a gene: 9. This CDR3 is 13 amino acids long. The DNA of the CDR3 is TGCGCCAGCAGCCCCGGACAGGGATTGGTAGCTTTCTTT. Translating gives CASSPGQGLVAFF.

This clonotype was detected only a few times. This chain links TRBV30 with TRBJ1-1, with D maybe TRBD1 (5 bases). The length of the CDR3 is 15 residues. Germline CDR1 is GTSNPN and CDR2 is SVGIG (reference sequence). V was cut by 3 bases and J by 7 bases, with 21 bases left in between. This CDR3 is CAWRKGVAHQGEAFF. The CDR3 DNA reads TGTGCCTGGAGAAAGGGAGTCGCCCATCAGGGTGAAGCTTTCTTT.

V gene TRBV9 combines with J gene TRBJ2-1, with 9 bases identical to TRBD2. CDR3 size: 15 residues. Trimming took 4 bases from V and 6 from J; bases not matched to a gene: 8. Germline-derived CDR1 and CDR2 are SGDLS and YYNGEE. CDR3 in amino acids: CASSRTLSGSNEQFF. The CDR3 nucleotides are TGTGCCAGCAGCCGTACCCTTAGCGGGAGCAATGAGCAGTTCTTC. The full variable domain, in which reference TRBV9 and TRBJ2-1 provide the parts outside the CDR3, is DSGVTQTPKHLITATGQRVTLRCSPRSGDLSVYWYQQSLDQGLQFLIQYYNGEERAKGNILERFSAQQFPDLHSELNLSSLELGDSALYFCASSRTLSGSNEQFFGPGTRLTVL.

V gene TRBV7-9 combines with J gene TRBJ2-3, with D possibly being TRBD1 (6 bases). Trimming stripped 5 bases from V and 3 bases from J, with 9 bases between. In germline, CDR1 is SEHNR, CDR2 FQNEAQ (reference sequence). CDR3 size: 13 residues. The CDR3 region has the DNA TGTGCCAGCAGCGCCGGACAGACAGATACGCAGTATTTT. Amino acids: CASSAGQTDTQYF.

This clonotype was seen a handful of times. V is TRBV15 and J is TRBJ2-3; possible D gene TRBD1, 6 bases. In germline, CDR1 is LNHNV, CDR2 YYDKDF (reference sequence). V was shortened by 1 base and J by 2 bases, with 10 bases between the two germline ends. The CDR3 is made up of 15 amino acids. CDR3 sequence (DNA): TGTGCCACCAGCAGAGCAGGGGACAACACAGATACGCAGTATTTT. Its protein is CATSRAGDNTDTQYF.

The chain has TRBV20-1 and TRBJ2-3; the D is unclear. The CDR3 has 13 amino acids. The V and J ends lost 6 bases and 4 bases respectively, with 14 bases between them. CDR1 and CDR2 (germline): DFQATT, SNEGSKA (reference sequence). The chain's CDR3 is CSAGSSSPDTQYF. The CDR3 DNA sequence: TGCAGTGCCGGCTCTTCATCCCCAGATACGCAGTATTTT.

There are many counts of this clonotype. The chain recombines TRBV29-1 with TRBJ1-2; 8 positions agree with TRBD1. This CDR3 spans 12 amino acids. The V segment lost 3 bases and the J segment 3 bases; nucleotides outside the gene matches: 0. Per germline, CDR1 SQVTM and CDR2 ANQGSEA. The CDR3 protein is CSVEGQDYGYTF. As DNA, the CDR3 is TGCAGCGTTGAGGGACAGGACTATGGCTACACCTTC.

The rearrangement uses TRBV18 and TRBJ2-1; no clear D gene. There are 12 residues in the CDR3. The germline gives CDR1 KGHSH, CDR2 LQKENI. The V gene lost 6 bases and the J gene lost 7 bases, with 10 bases spanning the gap. The CDR3 DNA follows: TGTGCCAGCTCGGCGGTGGGGAATGAGCAGTTCTTC. It yields the protein CASSAVGNEQFF.

This clonotype was found a few times. The chain is built from TRBV12-3 or TRBV12-4 and TRBJ2-7; 8 bases align to TRBD2. The CDR3 is 14 residues long. The junction had 9 bases not matched to a gene; V was cut back by 3 bases and J by 8 bases. The chain's CDR3 is CASSLAGGDGKQYF. CDR3 bases: TGTGCCAGCAGTTTGGCCGGGGGGGACGGGAAGCAGTACTTC.

A few counts support this clonotype. The rearrangement joins TRBV4-3 to TRBJ2-5, with TRBD2 identical over 14 bases. In germline, CDR1 is LGHNA, CDR2 YSLEER. This CDR3 contains 17 residues. V shed 0 bases, J shed 5 bases, and the junction held 5 bases outside the gene matches. CDR3 in amino acids: CASSQDRGTSGSETQYF. The DNA of the CDR3 is TGCGCCAGCAGCCAAGATAGGGGGACTAGCGGGAGTGAGACCCAGTACTTC.

V and J are TRBV29-1 and TRBJ2-1; the match to TRBD1 covers 7 bases. The CDR3 length is 13 residues. CDR1 is SQVTM, CDR2 ANQGSEA, per germline. The J segment lost 8 bases and the V segment lost 6 bases, leaving 10 bases of the junction unmatched. CDR3 in DNA: TGCAGCGTCCTAGGGGGCTCCTGGGATGAGCAGTTCTTC. It yields the protein CSVLGGSWDEQFF.

The rearrangement uses TRBV25-1 and TRBJ1-4; 7 positions agree with TRBD1. The CDR3 covers 15 residues. V trimming: 3 bases; J trimming: 10 bases; junction bases outside the gene matches: 11. Germline CDR1 reads MGHDK; CDR2 reads SYGVNS. CDR3 region: CASSDSGGGKGKLFF. In DNA form, the CDR3 reads TGTGCCAGCAGTGACTCGGGAGGGGGCAAGGGAAAACTGTTTTTT.

This clonotype was observed a handful of times. J is TRBJ2-1 and V is TRBV5-1; 10 bases align to TRBD2. The CDR3 runs 14 residues. Germline-derived CDR1 and CDR2 are SGHRS and YFSETQ. After removal of 8 bases from V and 8 bases from J, the junction contained 10 bases not matched to a gene. The CDR3 sequence: CASYSSGSRDEQFF. In nucleotides, the CDR3 is TGCGCCAGTTATTCTAGCGGGAGTAGGGATGAGCAGTTCTTC.

This clonotype was counted only a few times. The chain couples TRBV7-8 to TRBJ2-1, with TRBD2 as a possible D gene (6 bases). Germline V gene sequence: CDR1 SGHVS, CDR2 FQNEAQ. Trimming removed 5 bases at V and 7 bases at J, with 12 bases between. The length of the CDR3 is 13 residues. The CDR3 DNA follows: TGTGCCAGCAGCCAATGGACTAATAATGAGCAGTTCTTC. This translates into CASSQWTNNEQFF.

This clonotype was recorded a few times. The rearrangement uses TRBV5-6 and TRBJ2-2, with D possibly being TRBD1 or TRBD2 (5 bases each). Germline V gene data show CDR1 as SGHDT and CDR2 as YYEEEE. Trimming took 1 base from V and 6 from J, leaving 16 bases between them. The CDR3 spans 16 residues. The CDR3 DNA reads TGTGCCAGCAGCTTGCGGCTCGAGGGGTTCGCCGGGGAGCTGTTTTTT. This encodes CASSLRLEGFAGELFF.

This clonotype showed up just a few times. V and J are TRBV5-1 and TRBJ1-1, with a tentative D call TRBD1 (5 bases). The CDR3 has 15 residues. Germline lookup yields CDR1 SGHRS and CDR2 YFSETQ. V was trimmed by 2 bases and J by 1 base, leaving 12 bases between them. CDR3: CASSFSGGRNTEAFF. CDR3 sequence (DNA): TGCGCCAGCAGCTTTTCTGGGGGGAGGAACACTGAAGCTTTCTTT.

The V and J genes are TRBV5-1 and TRBJ2-3, with 7 nucleotides matching TRBD2. The CDR3 covers 14 residues. The germline CDR1 and CDR2 sequences are SGHRS and YFSETQ. V lost 6 bases to trimming and J lost 2 bases; unmatched junction nucleotides: 6. Here the CDR3 reads CASMTSGDTDTQYF. The CDR3 region has the DNA TGCGCCAGCATGACGAGCGGGGACACAGATACGCAGTATTTT. Variable domain in full (rest from reference TRBV5-1 and TRBJ2-3): KAGVTQTPRYLIKTRGQQVTLSCSPISGHRSVSWYQQTPGQGLQFLFEYFSETQRNKGNFPGRFSGRQFSNSRSEMNVSTLELGDSALYLCASMTSGDTDTQYFGPGTRLTVL.

The sample holds many counts of this clonotype. The rearrangement uses TRBV6-6 and TRBJ2-5; D is perhaps TRBD1 or TRBD2 (5 bases each). V lost 8 bases and J lost 12, with 16 bases in between. Germline-derived CDR1 and CDR2 are MNHNY and SVGAGI (reference sequence). This CDR3 region has 11 residues. The CDR3 DNA follows: TGTGCCAGCTCCGGTCCGGGACCGAAGTACTTC. It specifies CASSGPGPKYF.

This clonotype was observed a handful of times. V usage is TRBV5-5 and J usage is TRBJ1-5; D is possibly TRBD1 (5 bases). The V gene's germline CDR1 is SGHKS and CDR2 YYEKEE (reference sequence). This CDR3 spans 17 amino acids. V was pared by 0 bases and J by 6 bases, with 19 bases between. For the CDR3, the DNA is TGTGCCAGCAGCTTGGCCGCAGGACACAATGCCGGTCAGCCCCAGCATTTT. As protein: CASSLAAGHNAGQPQHF. Combining the CDR3 with reference TRBV5-5 and TRBJ1-5 gives the whole variable domain DAGVTQSPTHLIKTRGQQVTLRCSPISGHKSVSWYQQVLGQGPQFIFQYYEKEERGRGNFPDRFSARQFPNYSSELNVNALLLGDSALYLCASSLAAGHNAGQPQHFGDGTRLSIL.

The chain employs TRBV7-9 and TRBJ2-1, with D tentatively TRBD1 (5 bases). This CDR3 has 15 amino acids. The germline V and J ends were trimmed by 0 bases and 7 bases, with 13 bases remaining between them. Germline V gene data show CDR1 as SEHNR and CDR2 as FQNEAQ (reference sequence). This CDR3 is CASSLAPRDRNEQFF. The CDR3 DNA is TGTGCCAGCAGCTTAGCGCCCAGGGATCGGAATGAGCAGTTCTTC.

In its sample, this clonotype was seen a few times. The V and J genes are TRBV7-2 and TRBJ1-5, with D possibly being TRBD1 (6 bases). In germline, CDR1 is SGHTA, CDR2 FQGNSA. The CDR3 spans 14 residues. The germline V and J ends were trimmed by 5 bases and 7 bases, with 15 bases remaining between them. The CDR3 DNA is TGTGCCAGCAGCATAAGCAGGGGCGCGCAGCCCCAGCATTTT. Translation gives CASSISRGAQPQHF. Filled out from reference TRBV7-2 and TRBJ1-5, the complete variable domain reads GAGVSQSPSNKVTEKGKDVELRCDPISGHTALYWYRQSLGQGLEFLIYFQGNSAPDKSGLPSDRFSAERTGGSVSTLTIQRTQQEDSAVYLCASSISRGAQPQHFGDGTRLSIL.